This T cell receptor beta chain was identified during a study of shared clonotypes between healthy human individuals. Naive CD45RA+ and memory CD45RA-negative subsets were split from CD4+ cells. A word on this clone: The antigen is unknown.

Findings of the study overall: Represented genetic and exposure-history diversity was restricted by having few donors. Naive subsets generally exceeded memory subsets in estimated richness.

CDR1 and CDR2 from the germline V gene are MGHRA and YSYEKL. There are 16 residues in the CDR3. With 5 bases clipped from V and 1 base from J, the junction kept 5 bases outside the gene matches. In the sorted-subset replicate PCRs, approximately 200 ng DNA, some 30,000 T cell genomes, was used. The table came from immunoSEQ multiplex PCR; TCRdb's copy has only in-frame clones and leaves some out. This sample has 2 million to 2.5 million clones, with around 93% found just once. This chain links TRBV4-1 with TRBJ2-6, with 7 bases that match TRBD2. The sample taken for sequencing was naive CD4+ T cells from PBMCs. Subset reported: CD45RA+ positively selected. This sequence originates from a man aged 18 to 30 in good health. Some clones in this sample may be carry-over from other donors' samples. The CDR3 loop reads CASSWGGFSGANVLTF. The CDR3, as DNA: TGCGCCAGCAGCTGGGGGGGGTTTTCTGGGGCCAACGTCCTGACTTTC.